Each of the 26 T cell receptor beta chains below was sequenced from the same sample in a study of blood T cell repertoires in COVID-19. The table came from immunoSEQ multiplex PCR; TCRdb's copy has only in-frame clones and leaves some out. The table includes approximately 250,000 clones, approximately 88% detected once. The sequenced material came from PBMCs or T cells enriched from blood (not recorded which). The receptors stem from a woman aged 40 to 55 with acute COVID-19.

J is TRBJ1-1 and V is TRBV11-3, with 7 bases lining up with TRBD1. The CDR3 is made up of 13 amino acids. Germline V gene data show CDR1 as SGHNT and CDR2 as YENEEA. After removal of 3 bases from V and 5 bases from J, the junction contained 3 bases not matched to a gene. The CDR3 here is CASSFYRGTEAFF. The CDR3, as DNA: TGTGCCAGCAGCTTTTACAGGGGAACTGAAGCTTTCTTT.

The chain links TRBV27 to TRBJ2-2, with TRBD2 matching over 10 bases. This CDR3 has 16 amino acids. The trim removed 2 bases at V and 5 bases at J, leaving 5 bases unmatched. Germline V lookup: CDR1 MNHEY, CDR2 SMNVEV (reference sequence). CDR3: CASSLVGLADTGELFF. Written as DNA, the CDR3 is TGTGCCAGCAGTTTAGTCGGACTAGCGGATACCGGGGAGCTGTTTTTT.

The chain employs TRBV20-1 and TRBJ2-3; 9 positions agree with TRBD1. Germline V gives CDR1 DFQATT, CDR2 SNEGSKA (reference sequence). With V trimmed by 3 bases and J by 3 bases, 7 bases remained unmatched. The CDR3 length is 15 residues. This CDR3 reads CSASKQGALTDTQYF. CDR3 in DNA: TGCAGTGCTAGTAAACAGGGGGCGCTTACAGATACGCAGTATTTT.

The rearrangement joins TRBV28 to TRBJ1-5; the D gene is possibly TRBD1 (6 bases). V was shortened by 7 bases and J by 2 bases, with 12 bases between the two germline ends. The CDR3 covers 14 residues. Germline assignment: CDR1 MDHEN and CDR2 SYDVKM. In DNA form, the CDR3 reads TGTGCCAGCACCCCGGACAGCGGCAATCAGCCCCAGCATTTT. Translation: CASTPDSGNQPQHF.

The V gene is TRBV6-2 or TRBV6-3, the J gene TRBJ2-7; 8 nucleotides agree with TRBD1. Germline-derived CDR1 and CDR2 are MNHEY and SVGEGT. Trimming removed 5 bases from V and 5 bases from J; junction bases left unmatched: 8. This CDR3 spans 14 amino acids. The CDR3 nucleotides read TGTGCCAGCAGTCCCCGGACAGGGAGGAACGAGCAGTACGTC. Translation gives CASSPRTGRNEQYV.

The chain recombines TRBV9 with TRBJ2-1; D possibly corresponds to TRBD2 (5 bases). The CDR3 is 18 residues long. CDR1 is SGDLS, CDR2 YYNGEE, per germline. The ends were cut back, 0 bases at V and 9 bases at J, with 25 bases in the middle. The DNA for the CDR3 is TGTGCCAGCAGCGTAGCTCCGAAGGTTGGGCTAGCCACCGGTGAGCAGTTCTTC. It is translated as CASSVAPKVGLATGEQFF.

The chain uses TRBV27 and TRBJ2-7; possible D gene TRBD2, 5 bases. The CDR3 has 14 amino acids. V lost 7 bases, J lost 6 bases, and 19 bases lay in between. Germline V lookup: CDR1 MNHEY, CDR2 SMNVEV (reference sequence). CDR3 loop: CASKGNSGESEQYF. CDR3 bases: TGTGCCAGCAAAGGAAACTCCGGGGAAAGCGAGCAGTACTTC.

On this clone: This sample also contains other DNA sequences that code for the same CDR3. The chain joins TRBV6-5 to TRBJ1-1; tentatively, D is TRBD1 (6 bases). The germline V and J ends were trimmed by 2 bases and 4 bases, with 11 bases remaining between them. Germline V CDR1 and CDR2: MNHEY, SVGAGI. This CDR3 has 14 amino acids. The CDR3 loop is CASSYRGRGTEAFF. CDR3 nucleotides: TGTGCCAGCAGTTACAGGGGGAGGGGCACTGAAGCTTTCTTT.

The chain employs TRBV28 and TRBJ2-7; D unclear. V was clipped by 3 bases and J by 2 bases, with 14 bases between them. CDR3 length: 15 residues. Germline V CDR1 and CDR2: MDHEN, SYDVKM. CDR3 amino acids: CASSFPWADTYEQYF. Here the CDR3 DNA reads TGTGCCAGCAGTTTCCCCTGGGCAGATACCTACGAGCAGTACTTC.

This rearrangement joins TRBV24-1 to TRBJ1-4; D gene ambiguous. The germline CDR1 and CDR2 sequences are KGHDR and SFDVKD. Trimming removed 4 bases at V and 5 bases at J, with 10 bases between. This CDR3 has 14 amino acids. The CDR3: CATSEPGSNEKLFF. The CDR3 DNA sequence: TGTGCCACCAGTGAGCCGGGGTCCAATGAAAAACTGTTTTTT.

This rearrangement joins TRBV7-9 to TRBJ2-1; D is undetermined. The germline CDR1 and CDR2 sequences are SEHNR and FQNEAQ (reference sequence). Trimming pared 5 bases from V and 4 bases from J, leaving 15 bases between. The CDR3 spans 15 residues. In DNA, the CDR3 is TGTGCCAGCAGCCCTATCGTTACAGTGTACAATGAGCAGTTCTTC. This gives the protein CASSPIVTVYNEQFF.

CDR3 in amino acids: CASSLRGGRRNEQFF. CDR3 bases: TGTGCCAGCAGTTTGAGGGGGGGAAGGAGGAATGAGCAGTTCTTC. This rearrangement joins TRBV27 to TRBJ2-1; tentatively, D is TRBD2 (7 bases). Per germline, CDR1 MNHEY and CDR2 SMNVEV (reference sequence). The V end lost 3 bases, the J end lost 7 bases, and 16 bases lay between the germline ends. The length of the CDR3 is 15 residues.

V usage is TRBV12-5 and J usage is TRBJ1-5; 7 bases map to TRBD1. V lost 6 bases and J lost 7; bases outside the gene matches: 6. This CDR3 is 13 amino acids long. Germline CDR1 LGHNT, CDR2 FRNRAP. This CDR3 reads CASGPGGRQPQHF. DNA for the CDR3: TGTGCTAGTGGCCCAGGGGGAAGGCAGCCCCAGCATTTT. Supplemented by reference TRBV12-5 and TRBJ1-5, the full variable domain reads DARVTQTPRHKVTEMGQEVTMRCQPILGHNTVFWYRQTMMQGLELLAYFRNRAPLDDSGMPKDRFSAEMPDATLATLKIQPSEPRDSAVYFCASGPGGRQPQHFGDGTRLSIL.

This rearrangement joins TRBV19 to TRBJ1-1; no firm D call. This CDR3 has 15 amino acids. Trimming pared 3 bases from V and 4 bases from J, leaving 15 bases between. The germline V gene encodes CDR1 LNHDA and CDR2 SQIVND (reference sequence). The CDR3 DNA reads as TGTGCCAGTAGTATTCTTGCGGATGCTGGCACTGAAGCTTTCTTT. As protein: CASSILADAGTEAFF.

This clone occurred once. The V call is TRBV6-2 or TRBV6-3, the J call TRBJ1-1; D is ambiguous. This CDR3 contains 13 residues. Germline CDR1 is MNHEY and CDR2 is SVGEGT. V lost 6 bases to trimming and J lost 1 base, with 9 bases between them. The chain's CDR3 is CASSPDWNTEAFF. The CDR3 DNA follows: TGTGCCAGCAGCCCTGACTGGAACACTGAAGCTTTCTTT.

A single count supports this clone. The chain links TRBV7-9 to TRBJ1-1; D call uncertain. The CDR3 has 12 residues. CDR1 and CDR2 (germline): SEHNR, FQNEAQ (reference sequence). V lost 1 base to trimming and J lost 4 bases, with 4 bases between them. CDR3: CASSLGPTEAFF. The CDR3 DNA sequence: TGTGCCAGCAGCTTAGGGCCCACTGAAGCTTTCTTT.

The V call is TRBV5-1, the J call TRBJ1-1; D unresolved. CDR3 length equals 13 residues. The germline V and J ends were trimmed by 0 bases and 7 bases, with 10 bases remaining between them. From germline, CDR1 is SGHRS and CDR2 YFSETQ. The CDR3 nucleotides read TGCGCCAGCAGCTTGGACAGACCAGATGAAGCTTTCTTT. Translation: CASSLDRPDEAFF.

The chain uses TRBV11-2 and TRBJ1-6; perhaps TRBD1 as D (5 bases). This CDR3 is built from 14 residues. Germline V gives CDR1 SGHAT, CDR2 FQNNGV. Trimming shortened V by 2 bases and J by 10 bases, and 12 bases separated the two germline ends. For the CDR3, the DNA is TGTGCCAGCAGCTTAATTCTCCAGGGATCACCCCTCCACTTT. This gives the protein CASSLILQGSPLHF.

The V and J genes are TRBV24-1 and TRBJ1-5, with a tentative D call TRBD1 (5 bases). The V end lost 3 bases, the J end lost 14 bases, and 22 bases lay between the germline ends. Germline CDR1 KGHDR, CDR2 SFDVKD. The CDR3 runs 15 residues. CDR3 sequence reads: CATSDPTDYRSRKHF. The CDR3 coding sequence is TGTGCCACCAGTGATCCCACAGATTACAGGTCTCGAAAGCATTTT.

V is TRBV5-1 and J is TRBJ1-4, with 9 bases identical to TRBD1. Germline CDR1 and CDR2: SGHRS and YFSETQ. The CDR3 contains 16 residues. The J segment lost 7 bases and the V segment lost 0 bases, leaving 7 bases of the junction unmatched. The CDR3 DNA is TGCGCCAGCAGCTTGGCCTCCGGGACAGGGTCTGAAAAACTGTTTTTT. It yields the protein CASSLASGTGSEKLFF.

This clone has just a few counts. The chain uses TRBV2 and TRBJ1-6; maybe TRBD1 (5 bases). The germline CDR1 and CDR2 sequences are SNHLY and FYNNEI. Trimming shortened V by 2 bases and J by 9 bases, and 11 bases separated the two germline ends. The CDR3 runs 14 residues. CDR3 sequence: CASSENVRVSPLHF. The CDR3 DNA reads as TGTGCCAGCAGTGAAAATGTCAGGGTTTCACCCCTCCACTTT.

The CDR3 sequence is CASSLVAQAEKLFF. CDR3 sequence (DNA): TGTGCCAGCAGCTTAGTCGCACAGGCCGAAAAACTGTTTTTT. V and J are TRBV7-9 and TRBJ1-4; tentative D call: TRBD1 (5 bases). This CDR3 has 14 residues. Germline V gene data show CDR1 as SEHNR and CDR2 as FQNEAQ (reference sequence). The V end lost 1 base, the J end lost 8 bases, and 11 bases lay between the germline ends.

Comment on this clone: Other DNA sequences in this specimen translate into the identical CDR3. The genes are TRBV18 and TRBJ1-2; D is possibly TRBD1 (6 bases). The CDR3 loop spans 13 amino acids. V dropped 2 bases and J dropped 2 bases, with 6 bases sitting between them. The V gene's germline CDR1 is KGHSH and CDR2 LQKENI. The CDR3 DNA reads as TGTGCCAGCTCACCAGGACAGAACTATGGCTACACCTTC. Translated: CASSPGQNYGYTF.

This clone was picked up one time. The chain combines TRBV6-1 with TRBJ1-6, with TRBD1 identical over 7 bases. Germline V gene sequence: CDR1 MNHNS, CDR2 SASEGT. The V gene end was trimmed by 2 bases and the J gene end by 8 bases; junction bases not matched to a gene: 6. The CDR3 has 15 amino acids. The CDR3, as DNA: TGTGCCAGCAGTGAACCCGGGACAGATTATTCACCCCTCCACTTT. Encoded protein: CASSEPGTDYSPLHF.

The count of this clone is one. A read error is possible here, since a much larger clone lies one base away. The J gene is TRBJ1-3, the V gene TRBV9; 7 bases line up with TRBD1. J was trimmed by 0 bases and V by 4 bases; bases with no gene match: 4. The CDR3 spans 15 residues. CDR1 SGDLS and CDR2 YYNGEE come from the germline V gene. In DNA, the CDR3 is TGTGCCAGCAGCCCGGGACAGTTCTCTGGAAACACCATATATTTT. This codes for CASSPGQFSGNTIYF. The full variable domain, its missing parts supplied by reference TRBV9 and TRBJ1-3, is DSGVTQTPKHLITATGQRVTLRCSPRSGDLSVYWYQQSLDQGLQFLIQYYNGEERAKGNILERFSAQQFPDLHSELNLSSLELGDSALYFCASSPGQFSGNTIYFGEGSWLTVV.

The CDR3 coding sequence is TGTGCCAGCAGCTTATGGACTAGGGCAAACAATGAGCAGTTCTTC. This sequence encodes CASSLWTRANNEQFF. The rearrangement links TRBV7-2 to TRBJ2-1, with TRBD2 matching over 7 bases. V lost 2 bases and J lost 5; bases outside the gene matches: 6. The CDR3 loop spans 15 amino acids. Germline CDR1 is SGHTA and CDR2 is FQGNSA.